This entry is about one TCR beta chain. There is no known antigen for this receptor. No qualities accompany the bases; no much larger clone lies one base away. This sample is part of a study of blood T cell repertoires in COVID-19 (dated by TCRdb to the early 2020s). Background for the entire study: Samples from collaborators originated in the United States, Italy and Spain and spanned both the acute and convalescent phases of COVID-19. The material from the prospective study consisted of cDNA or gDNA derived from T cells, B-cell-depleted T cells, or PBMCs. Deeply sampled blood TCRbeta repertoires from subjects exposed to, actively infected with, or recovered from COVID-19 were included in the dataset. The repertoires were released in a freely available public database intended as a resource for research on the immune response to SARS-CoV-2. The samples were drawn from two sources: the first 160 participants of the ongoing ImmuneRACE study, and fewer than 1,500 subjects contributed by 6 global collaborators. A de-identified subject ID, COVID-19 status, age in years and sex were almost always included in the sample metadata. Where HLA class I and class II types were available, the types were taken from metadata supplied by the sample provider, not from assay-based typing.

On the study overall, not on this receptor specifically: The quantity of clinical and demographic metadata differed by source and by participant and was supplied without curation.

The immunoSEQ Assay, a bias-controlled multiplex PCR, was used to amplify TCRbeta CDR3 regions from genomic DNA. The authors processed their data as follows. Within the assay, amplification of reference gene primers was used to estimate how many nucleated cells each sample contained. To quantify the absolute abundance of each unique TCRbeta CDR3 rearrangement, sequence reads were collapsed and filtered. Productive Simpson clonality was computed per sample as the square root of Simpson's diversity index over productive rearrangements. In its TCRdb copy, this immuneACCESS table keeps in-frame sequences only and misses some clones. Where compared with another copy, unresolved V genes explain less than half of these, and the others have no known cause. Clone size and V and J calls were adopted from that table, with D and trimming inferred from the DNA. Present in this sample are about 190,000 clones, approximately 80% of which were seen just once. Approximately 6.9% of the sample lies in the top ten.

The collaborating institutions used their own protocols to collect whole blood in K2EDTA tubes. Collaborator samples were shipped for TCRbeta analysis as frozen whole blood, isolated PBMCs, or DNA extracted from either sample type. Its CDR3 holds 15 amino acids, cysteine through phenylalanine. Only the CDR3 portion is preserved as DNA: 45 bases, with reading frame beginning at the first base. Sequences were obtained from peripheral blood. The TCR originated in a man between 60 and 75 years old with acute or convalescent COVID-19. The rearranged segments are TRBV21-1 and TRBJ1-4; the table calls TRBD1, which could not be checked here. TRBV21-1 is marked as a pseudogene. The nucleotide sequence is TGTGCCAGCAGCAAAGCGACAGGTTTTAATGAAAAACTGTTTTTT. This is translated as CASSKATGFNEKLFF.